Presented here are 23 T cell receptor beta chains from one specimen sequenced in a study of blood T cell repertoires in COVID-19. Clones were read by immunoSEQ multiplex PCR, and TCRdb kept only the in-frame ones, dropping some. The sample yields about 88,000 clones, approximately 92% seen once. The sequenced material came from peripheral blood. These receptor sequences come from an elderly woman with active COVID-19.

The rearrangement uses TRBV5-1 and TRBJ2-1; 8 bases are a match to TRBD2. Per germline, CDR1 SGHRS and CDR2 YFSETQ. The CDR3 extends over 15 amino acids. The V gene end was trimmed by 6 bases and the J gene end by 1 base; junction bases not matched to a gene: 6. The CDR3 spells CASTRTGGSYNEQFF. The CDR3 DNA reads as TGCGCCAGCACTCGTACGGGAGGGTCCTACAATGAGCAGTTCTTC. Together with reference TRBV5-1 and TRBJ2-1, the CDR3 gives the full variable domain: KAGVTQTPRYLIKTRGQQVTLSCSPISGHRSVSWYQQTPGQGLQFLFEYFSETQRNKGNFPGRFSGRQFSNSRSEMNVSTLELGDSALYLCASTRTGGSYNEQFFGPGTRLTVL.

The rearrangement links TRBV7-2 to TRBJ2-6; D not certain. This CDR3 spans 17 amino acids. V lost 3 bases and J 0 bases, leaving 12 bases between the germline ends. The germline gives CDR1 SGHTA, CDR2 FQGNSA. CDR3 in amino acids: CASSFRHALSGANVLTF. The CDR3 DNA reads TGTGCCAGCAGCTTTCGACATGCACTCTCTGGGGCCAACGTCCTGACTTTC.

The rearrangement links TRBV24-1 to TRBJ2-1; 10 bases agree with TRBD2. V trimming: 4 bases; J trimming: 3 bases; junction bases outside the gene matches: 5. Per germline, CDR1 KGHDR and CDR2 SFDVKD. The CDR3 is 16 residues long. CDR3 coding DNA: TGTGCCACCAGTGACCCGGGACTAGCGAACTACAATGAGCAGTTCTTC. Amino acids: CATSDPGLANYNEQFF.

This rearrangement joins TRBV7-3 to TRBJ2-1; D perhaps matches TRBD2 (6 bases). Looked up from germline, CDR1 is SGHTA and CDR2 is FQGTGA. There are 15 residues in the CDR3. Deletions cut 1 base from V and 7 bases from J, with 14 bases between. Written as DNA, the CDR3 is TGTGCCAGCAGCTTAATAGCGGTAGAAAAGAATGAGCAGTTCTTC. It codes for CASSLIAVEKNEQFF.

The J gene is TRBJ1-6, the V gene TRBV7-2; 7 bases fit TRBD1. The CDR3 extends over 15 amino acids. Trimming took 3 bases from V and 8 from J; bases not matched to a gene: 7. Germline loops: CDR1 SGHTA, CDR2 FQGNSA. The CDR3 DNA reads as TGTGCCAGCAGCTTGACGACAGGGACTGATTCACCCCTCCACTTT. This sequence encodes CASSLTTGTDSPLHF. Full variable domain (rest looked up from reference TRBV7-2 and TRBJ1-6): GAGVSQSPSNKVTEKGKDVELRCDPISGHTALYWYRQSLGQGLEFLIYFQGNSAPDKSGLPSDRFSAERTGGSVSTLTIQRTQQEDSAVYLCASSLTTGTDSPLHFGNGTRLTVT.

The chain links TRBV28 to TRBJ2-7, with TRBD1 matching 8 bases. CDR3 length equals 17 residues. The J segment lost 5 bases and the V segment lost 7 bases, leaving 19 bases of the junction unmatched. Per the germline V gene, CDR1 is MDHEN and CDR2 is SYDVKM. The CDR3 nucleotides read TGTGCCAGCATATCAATAGGTGCGGGACAGGCCCAAGACGAGCAGTACTTC. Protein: CASISIGAGQAQDEQYF. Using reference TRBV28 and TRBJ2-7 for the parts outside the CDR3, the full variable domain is DVKVTQSSRYLVKRTGEKVFLECVQDMDHENMFWYRQDPGLGLRLIYFSYDVKMKEKGDIPEGYSVSREKKERFSLILESASTNQTSMYLCASISIGAGQAQDEQYFGPGTRLTVT.

CDR3 amino acids: CASSRTMSAEAFF. The CDR3 bases are TGTGCCAGCAGTCGTACCATGAGCGCTGAAGCTTTCTTT. The genes are TRBV5-4 and TRBJ1-1; D not resolved. This CDR3 has 13 residues. The ends were cut back, 5 bases at V and 6 bases at J, with 14 bases in the middle. The V gene's germline CDR1 is SGHNT and CDR2 YYREEE (reference sequence).

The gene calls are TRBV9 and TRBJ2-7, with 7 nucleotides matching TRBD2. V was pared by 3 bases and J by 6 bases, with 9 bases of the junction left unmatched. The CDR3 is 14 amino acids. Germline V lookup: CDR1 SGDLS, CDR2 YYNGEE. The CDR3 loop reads CASSALGDYGEQYF. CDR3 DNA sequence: TGTGCCAGCAGCGCCCTAGGGGACTACGGCGAGCAGTACTTC.

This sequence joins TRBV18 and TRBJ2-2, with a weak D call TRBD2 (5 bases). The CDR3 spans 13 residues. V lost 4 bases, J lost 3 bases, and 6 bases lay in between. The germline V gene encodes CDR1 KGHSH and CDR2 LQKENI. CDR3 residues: CASSLSDTGELFF. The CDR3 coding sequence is TGTGCCAGCTCACTTAGCGACACCGGGGAGCTGTTTTTT.

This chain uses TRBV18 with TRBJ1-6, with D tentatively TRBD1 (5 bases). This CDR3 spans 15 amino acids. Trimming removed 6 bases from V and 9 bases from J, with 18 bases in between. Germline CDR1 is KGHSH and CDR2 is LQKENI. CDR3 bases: TGTGCCAGCTCCAGGGCGCAGGAAATGGTTTCACCCCTCCACTTT. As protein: CASSRAQEMVSPLHF.

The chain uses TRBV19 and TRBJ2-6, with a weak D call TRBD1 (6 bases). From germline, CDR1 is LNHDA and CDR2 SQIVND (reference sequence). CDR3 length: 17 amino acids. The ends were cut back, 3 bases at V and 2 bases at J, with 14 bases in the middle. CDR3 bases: TGTGCCAGTAGTATGGACACAGGGCTCGCTGGGGCCAACGTCCTGACTTTC. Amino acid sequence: CASSMDTGLAGANVLTF.

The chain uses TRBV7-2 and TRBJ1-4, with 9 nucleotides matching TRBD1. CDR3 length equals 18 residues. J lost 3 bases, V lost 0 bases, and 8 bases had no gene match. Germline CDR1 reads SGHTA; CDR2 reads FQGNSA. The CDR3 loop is CASSLAHPTGGANEKLFF. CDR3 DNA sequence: TGTGCCAGCAGCTTAGCCCACCCGACAGGGGGAGCTAATGAAAAACTGTTTTTT.

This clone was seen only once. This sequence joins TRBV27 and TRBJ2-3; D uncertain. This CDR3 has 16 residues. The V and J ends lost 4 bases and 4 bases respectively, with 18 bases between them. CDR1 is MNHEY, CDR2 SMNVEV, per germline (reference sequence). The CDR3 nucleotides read TGTGCCAGCAGTTCCCACCGGGTCCAAGCTCCAGATACGCAGTATTTT. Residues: CASSSHRVQAPDTQYF.

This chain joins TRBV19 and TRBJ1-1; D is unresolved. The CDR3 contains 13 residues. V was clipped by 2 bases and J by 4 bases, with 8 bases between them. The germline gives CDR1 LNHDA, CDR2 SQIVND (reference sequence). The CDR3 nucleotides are TGTGCCAGTAGTATAAGCTCCGGCACTGAAGCTTTCTTT. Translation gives CASSISSGTEAFF.

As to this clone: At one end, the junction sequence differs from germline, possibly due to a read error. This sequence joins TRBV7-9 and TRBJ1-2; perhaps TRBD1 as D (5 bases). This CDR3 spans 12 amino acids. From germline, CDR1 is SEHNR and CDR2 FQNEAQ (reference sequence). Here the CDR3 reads CASSLVGRQLAF. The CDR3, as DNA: TGTGCCAGCAGCTTAGTGGGGCGGCAGCTGGCCTTC. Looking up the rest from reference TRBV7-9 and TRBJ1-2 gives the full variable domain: DTGVSQNPRHKITKRGQNVTFRCDPISEHNRLYWYRQTLGQGPEFLTYFQNEAQLEKSRLLSDRFSAERPKGSFSTLEIQRTEQGDSAMYLCASSLVGRQLAFGSGTRLTVV.

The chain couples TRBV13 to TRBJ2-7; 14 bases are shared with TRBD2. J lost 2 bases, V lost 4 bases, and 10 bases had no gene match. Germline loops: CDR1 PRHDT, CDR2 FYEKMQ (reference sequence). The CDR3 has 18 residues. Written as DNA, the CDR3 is TGTGCCAGCAGCTCCCAGGGACTAGCGGGAGCTGTGGCCTACGAGCAGTACTTC. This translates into CASSSQGLAGAVAYEQYF.

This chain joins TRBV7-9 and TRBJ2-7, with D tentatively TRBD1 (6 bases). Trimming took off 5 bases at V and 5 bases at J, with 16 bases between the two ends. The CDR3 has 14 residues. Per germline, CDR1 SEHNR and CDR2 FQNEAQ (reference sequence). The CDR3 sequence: CASSRDRFSDEQYF. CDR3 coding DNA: TGTGCCAGCAGCCGTGACAGGTTTAGTGACGAGCAGTACTTC.

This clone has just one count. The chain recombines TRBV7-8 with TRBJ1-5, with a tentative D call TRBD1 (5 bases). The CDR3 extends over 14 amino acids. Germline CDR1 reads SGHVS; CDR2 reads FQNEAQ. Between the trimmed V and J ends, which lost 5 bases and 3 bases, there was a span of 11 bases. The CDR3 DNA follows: TGTGCCAGCAGCCCGGGAGGGGTCAATCAGCCCCAGCATTTT. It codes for CASSPGGVNQPQHF.

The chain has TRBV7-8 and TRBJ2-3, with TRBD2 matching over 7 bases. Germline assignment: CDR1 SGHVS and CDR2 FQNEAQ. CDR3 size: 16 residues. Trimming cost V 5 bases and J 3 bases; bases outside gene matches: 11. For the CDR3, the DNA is TGTGCCAGCAGCCTTGTTGGGGGAGGGCCTACAGATACGCAGTATTTT. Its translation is CASSLVGGGPTDTQYF.

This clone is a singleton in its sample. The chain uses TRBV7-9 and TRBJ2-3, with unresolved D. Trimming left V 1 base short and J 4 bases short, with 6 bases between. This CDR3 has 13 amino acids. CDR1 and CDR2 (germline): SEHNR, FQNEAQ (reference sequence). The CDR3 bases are TGTGCCAGCAGCTTAGGTTCGTCAGATACGCAGTATTTT. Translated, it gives CASSLGSSDTQYF.

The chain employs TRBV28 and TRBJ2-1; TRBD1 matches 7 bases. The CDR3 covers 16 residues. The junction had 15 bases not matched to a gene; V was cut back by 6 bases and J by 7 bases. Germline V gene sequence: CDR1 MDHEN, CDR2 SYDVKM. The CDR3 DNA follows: TGTGCCAGCAGCTCAATAAAAGCCGACAGGGCAAATGAGCAGTTCTTC. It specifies CASSSIKADRANEQFF.

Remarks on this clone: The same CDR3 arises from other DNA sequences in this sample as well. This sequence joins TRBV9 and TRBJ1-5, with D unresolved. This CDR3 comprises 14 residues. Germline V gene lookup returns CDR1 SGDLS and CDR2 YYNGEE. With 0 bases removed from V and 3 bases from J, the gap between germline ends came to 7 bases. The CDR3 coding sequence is TGTGCCAGCAGCGTAGCGGGAAACAATCAGCCCCAGCATTTT. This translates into CASSVAGNNQPQHF.

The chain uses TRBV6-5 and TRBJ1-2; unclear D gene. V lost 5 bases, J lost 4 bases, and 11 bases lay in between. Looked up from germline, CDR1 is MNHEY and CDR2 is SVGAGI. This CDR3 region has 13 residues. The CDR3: CASSPSGTYGYTF. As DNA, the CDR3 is TGTGCCAGCAGTCCCTCAGGCACCTATGGCTACACCTTC.